The 8 T cell receptor beta chains given below trace back to one sample, sequenced in a study of T-cell memory formation after mild COVID-19. TCRdb reanalysed the 5' RACE reads using MiXCR and keeps one entry per CDR3 protein. The data show under 300,000 distinct CDR3 sequences, roughly 17% seen once. Specimen: PBMCs or a T cell subset sorted from them (not recorded which). These receptors were collected from a man younger than 30 who had mild COVID-19 (a few samples of this study predate the infection). Cell type and time point are not known.

The sample holds a few counts of this clonotype. Written as DNA, the CDR3 is TGTGCCACCAGCAAGACAGGAGCCAATCAGCCCCAGCATTTT. Translation: CATSKTGANQPQHF. The rearrangement links TRBV15 to TRBJ1-5, with TRBD1 as a possible D gene (6 bases). CDR1 is LNHNV, CDR2 YYDKDF, per germline (reference sequence). The CDR3 spans 14 residues. V lost 4 bases to trimming and J lost 3 bases, with 10 bases between them.

This clonotype appeared many times. CDR3 amino acids: CASSQRAETQYF. The CDR3 DNA follows: TGTGCCAGCAGCCAAAGGGCAGAGACCCAGTACTTC. J is TRBJ2-5 and V is TRBV7-9; unclear D gene. V lost 5 bases, J lost 4 bases, and 8 bases lay in between. This CDR3 is 12 amino acids long. Germline loops: CDR1 SEHNR, CDR2 FQNEAQ (reference sequence).

There are a few counts of this clonotype. The chain has TRBV5-1 and TRBJ1-4; a weak D match, TRBD1 (6 bases). The CDR3 sequence is 15 residues long. Trimming removed 0 bases at V and 8 bases at J, with 14 bases between. CDR1 SGHRS and CDR2 YFSETQ come from the germline V gene. The CDR3 loop reads CASSLGGQSGEKLFF. CDR3 coding DNA: TGCGCCAGCAGCTTGGGCGGACAGAGTGGAGAAAAACTGTTTTTT.

In this sample, this clonotype turned up a few times. This sequence joins TRBV5-1 and TRBJ2-5, with no clear D. The CDR3 extends over 12 amino acids. Trimming pared 4 bases from V and 2 bases from J, leaving 6 bases between. Germline loops: CDR1 SGHRS, CDR2 YFSETQ. CDR3 in amino acids: CASSQSQETQYF. The CDR3 nucleotides are TGCGCCAGCAGCCAGTCACAAGAGACCCAGTACTTC.

This clonotype was seen a few times. The genes are TRBV7-8 and TRBJ2-5, with 7 bases aligning to TRBD2. Germline-derived CDR1 and CDR2 are SGHVS and FQNEAQ. The CDR3 length is 13 residues. The ends lost 5 bases at V and 4 bases at J; junction bases unmatched: 4. The CDR3 nucleotides are TGTGCCAGCAGCCTACTAGCGATAGAGACCCAGTACTTC. It is translated as CASSLLAIETQYF.

The J gene is TRBJ2-5, the V gene TRBV14; TRBD1 matches 7 bases. The length of the CDR3 is 14 residues. J gave up 4 bases and V 2 bases, and 4 bases lay outside the gene matches. Germline CDR1 SGHDN, CDR2 FVKESK. CDR3 coding DNA: TGTGCCAGCAGCCAAATTACAGGGGCAGAGACCCAGTACTTC. This translates into CASSQITGAETQYF. Full variable domain (missing parts from reference TRBV14 and TRBJ2-5): EAGVTQFPSHSVIEKGQTVTLRCDPISGHDNLYWYRRVMGKEIKFLLHFVKESKQDESGMPNNRFLAERTGGTYSTLKVQPAELEDSGVYFCASSQITGAETQYFGPGTRLLVL.

This clonotype was observed a few times. This chain joins TRBV12-3 or TRBV12-4 and TRBJ2-1, with no clear D. V lost 10 bases and J lost 7, with 17 bases in between. The CDR3 length is 13 residues. CDR3 residues: CAIKQQLGNEQFF. The DNA for the CDR3 is TGTGCCATCAAACAACAGCTGGGGAATGAGCAGTTCTTC.

This clonotype showed up just a few times. The chain recombines TRBV9 with TRBJ2-6; 7 nucleotides line up with TRBD1. V lost 0 bases and J lost 2; bases outside the gene matches: 2. Germline values: CDR1 SGDLS, CDR2 YYNGEE. There are 16 residues in the CDR3. In nucleotides, the CDR3 is TGTGCCAGCAGCGTAGAGGGGGCCCCTGGGGCCAACGTCCTGACTTTC. Protein sequence: CASSVEGAPGANVLTF.